The 14 T cell receptor beta chains in this list originate from one sample, sequenced in a study of blood T cell repertoires in COVID-19. This table comes from immunoSEQ multiplex PCR, and its TCRdb copy is limited to in-frame clones, with some not included. The data contain some 320,000 clones, approximately 90% of them seen just once; the ten biggest clones take up around 3.9%. Input material: PBMCs or T cells enriched from blood (not recorded which). All receptors come from a woman aged 25 to 45 who had been exposed to COVID-19.

The V call is TRBV6-2 or TRBV6-3, the J call TRBJ1-1; D uncertain. The V end lost 2 bases, the J end lost 5 bases, and 9 bases lay between the germline ends. Germline CDR1 and CDR2: MNHEY and SVGEGT. The CDR3 runs to 13 residues. The CDR3 spells CASSYGFRTEAFF. The CDR3 DNA is TGTGCCAGCAGTTACGGTTTTCGGACTGAAGCTTTCTTT.

The rearrangement uses TRBV4-2 and TRBJ1-2, with 7 bases identical to TRBD1. The CDR3 covers 17 residues. V was clipped by 4 bases and J by 2 bases; unmatched bases: 13. CDR1 and CDR2 (germline): LGHNA, YNFKEQ. The CDR3 spells CASSLEATGALNYGYTF. In nucleotides, the CDR3 is TGTGCCAGCAGCCTTGAGGCCACAGGGGCGTTAAACTATGGCTACACCTTC.

This chain uses TRBV30 with TRBJ1-6; a possible D gene is TRBD1 (5 bases). The germline V and J ends were trimmed by 0 bases and 5 bases, with 11 bases remaining between them. The CDR3 spans 15 residues. Germline-derived CDR1 and CDR2 are GTSNPN and SVGIG (reference sequence). CDR3 sequence (DNA): TGTGCCTGGAGTGTACTCAGACAGAATAATTCACCCCTCCACTTT. Amino acid sequence: CAWSVLRQNNSPLHF.

The chain combines TRBV5-4 with TRBJ2-2; TRBD1 might be the D (6 bases). Germline V lookup: CDR1 SGHNT, CDR2 YYREEE (reference sequence). This CDR3 has 16 residues. The V end was cut by 0 bases, the J end by 1 base, with 10 bases between. Here the CDR3 reads CASSLGAGVNTGELFF. CDR3 coding DNA: TGTGCCAGCAGCTTGGGGGCAGGGGTGAACACCGGGGAGCTGTTTTTT. Full variable domain (remainder filled in from reference TRBV5-4 and TRBJ2-2): ETGVTQSPTHLIKTRGQQVTLRCSSQSGHNTVSWYQQALGQGPQFIFQYYREEENGRGNFPPRFSGLQFPNYSSELNVNALELDDSALYLCASSLGAGVNTGELFFGEGSRLTVL.

The chain couples TRBV5-6 to TRBJ1-5, with a possible D match to TRBD1 (5 bases). V dropped 6 bases and J dropped 5 bases, with 15 bases sitting between them. Germline V gene sequence: CDR1 SGHDT, CDR2 YYEEEE. The CDR3 contains 14 residues. Written as DNA, the CDR3 is TGTGCCAGCACCCTCAACGGGGGTGATCAGCCCCAGCATTTT. Amino acids: CASTLNGGDQPQHF.

The table lists this clone with a count of one. CDR3 in DNA: TGTGCCAGCATCCCGTTGAGAACTAGCGGGGGTTCAGATACGCAGTATTTT. Residues: CASIPLRTSGGSDTQYF. This chain uses TRBV7-8 with TRBJ2-3; 11 bases agree with TRBD2. Trimming removed 7 bases from V and 4 bases from J; junction bases left unmatched: 13. There are 17 residues in the CDR3. Per the germline V gene, CDR1 is SGHVS and CDR2 is FQNEAQ.

A note on this clone: Other DNA sequences in this specimen translate into the identical CDR3. The rearrangement links TRBV20-1 to TRBJ1-1; D gene unclear. CDR1 DFQATT and CDR2 SNEGSKA come from the germline V gene (reference sequence). The CDR3 sequence is 11 residues long. Trimming removed 5 bases from V and 1 base from J, with 5 bases in between. The CDR3 reads CSAGRNTEAFF. The CDR3 region has the DNA TGCAGTGCTGGGAGGAACACTGAAGCTTTCTTT.

The genes are TRBV5-4 and TRBJ1-2; 8 bases agree with TRBD1. This CDR3 region has 13 residues. Germline CDR1 and CDR2: SGHNT and YYREEE (reference sequence). V dropped 4 bases and J dropped 7; count of bases not matched to a gene: 6. The CDR3: CASSADRGGGYTF. In DNA, the CDR3 is TGTGCCAGCAGCGCAGACAGGGGCGGTGGCTACACCTTC. Complete variable domain (other parts from reference TRBV5-4 and TRBJ1-2): ETGVTQSPTHLIKTRGQQVTLRCSSQSGHNTVSWYQQALGQGPQFIFQYYREEENGRGNFPPRFSGLQFPNYSSELNVNALELDDSALYLCASSADRGGGYTFGSGTRLTVV.

The chain carries TRBV19 and TRBJ2-3; no definite D call. CDR3 length: 14 residues. Germline loops: CDR1 LNHDA, CDR2 SQIVND (reference sequence). V was cut by 1 base and J by 4 bases, with 9 bases left in between. CDR3 nucleotide sequence: TGTGCCAGTAGTATAGCCGCAGTTTCAGATACGCAGTATTTT. It is translated as CASSIAAVSDTQYF. The full variable domain, rest sourced from reference TRBV19 and TRBJ2-3, is DGGITQSPKYLFRKEGQNVTLSCEQNLNHDAMYWYRQDPGQGLRLIYYSQIVNDFQKGDIAEGYSVSREKKESFPLTVTSAQKNPTAFYLCASSIAAVSDTQYFGPGTRLTVL.

CDR3 residues: CASSYRTPIHVSYEQYF. In DNA form, the CDR3 reads TGTGCCAGCAGTTACCGGACACCGATCCATGTCTCCTACGAGCAGTACTTC. The chain couples TRBV27 to TRBJ2-7; D might be TRBD1 (5 bases). Germline V gene lookup returns CDR1 MNHEY and CDR2 SMNVEV (reference sequence). CDR3 length equals 17 residues. Trimming pared 4 bases from V and 0 bases from J, leaving 19 bases between.

The chain couples TRBV9 to TRBJ1-1; maybe TRBD1 (5 bases). CDR1 is SGDLS and CDR2 is YYNGEE in the germline V gene. This CDR3 comprises 13 residues. V dropped 0 bases and J dropped 11 bases, with 14 bases sitting between them. DNA of the CDR3: TGTGCCAGCAGCGTAGCCTCCCGGACAAGGGCTTTCTTT. It yields the protein CASSVASRTRAFF.

This rearrangement joins TRBV9 to TRBJ2-3; 7 bases fit TRBD2. CDR1 and CDR2 from the germline V gene are SGDLS and YYNGEE. J was trimmed by 6 bases and V by 4 bases; bases with no gene match: 8. CDR3 size: 14 residues. CDR3 bases: TGTGCCAGCAGCCCCGAAGGGCGGGGGGATACGCAGTATTTT. The encoded protein is CASSPEGRGDTQYF.

This chain connects TRBV6-5 to TRBJ2-3; 8 bases align to TRBD2. J gave up 4 bases and V 6 bases, and 6 bases lay outside the gene matches. This CDR3 is 14 amino acids long. Germline-derived CDR1 and CDR2 are MNHEY and SVGAGI. DNA for the CDR3: TGTGCCAGCAGGGGGACTAGTCAATCAGATACGCAGTATTTT. Its protein product is CASRGTSQSDTQYF.

Written as DNA, the CDR3 is TGCAGCGTAGACAGGGGTGAAAACACCATATATTTT. Translated, it gives CSVDRGENTIYF. V gene TRBV29-1 combines with J gene TRBJ1-3, with 8 nucleotides matching TRBD1. The CDR3 is made up of 12 amino acids. Germline CDR1 reads SQVTM; CDR2 reads ANQGSEA. Unmatched junction bases numbered 4, after V lost 6 bases and J lost 6 bases.